Following are 4 T cell receptor beta chains from one sample sequenced in a study of T-cell reconstitution after alpha-beta-depleted transplantation in children. Construction of the TCRbeta library involved unique molecular identifiers. TCRdb used MiXCR to reprocess the PCR reads, holding one entry per CDR3 protein. The data contain some 500,000 distinct CDR3 sequences, approximately 16% of them singletons. The input for sequencing was PBMCs from the stem cell graft donor, taken from the stem cell graft. The source is a human donor who donated a stem cell graft to a child with acute lymphoblastic leukemia.

This clonotype came up a few times. The chain is built from TRBV4-1 and TRBJ2-3; the match to TRBD2 covers 8 bases. This CDR3 has 15 residues. CDR1 and CDR2 from the germline V gene are MGHRA and YSYEKL. V was pared by 4 bases and J by 2 bases, with 5 bases of the junction left unmatched. CDR3 loop: CASSRSGTVTDTQYF. The CDR3 nucleotides are TGCGCCAGCAGCCGTAGCGGGACCGTCACAGATACGCAGTATTTT.

The chain is built from TRBV29-1 and TRBJ2-7, with D uncertain. Looked up from germline, CDR1 is SQVTM and CDR2 is ANQGSEA. CDR3 size: 11 residues. Trimming pared 8 bases from V and 4 bases from J, leaving 12 bases between. CDR3 coding DNA: TGCAGCTATCGATCCGGGTACGAGCAGTACTTC. This translates into CSYRSGYEQYF.

This clonotype was recorded many times. The chain links TRBV27 to TRBJ2-4; D call uncertain. Germline-derived CDR1 and CDR2 are MNHEY and SMNVEV (reference sequence). The V end lost 2 bases, the J end lost 2 bases, and 7 bases lay between the germline ends. This CDR3 comprises 14 residues. The CDR3 sequence is CASSLGNPKNIQYF. Here the CDR3 DNA reads TGTGCCAGCAGTTTAGGAAACCCCAAAAACATTCAGTACTTC.

This clonotype was seen once. This sequence joins TRBV7-6 and TRBJ2-1; D is perhaps TRBD1 (5 bases). From germline, CDR1 is SGHVS and CDR2 FNYEAQ. The CDR3 loop spans 16 amino acids. Trimming took 5 bases from V and 0 from J, leaving 14 bases between them. The CDR3 reads CASSPRARDSYNEQFF. The CDR3 bases are TGTGCCAGCAGCCCTCGTGCCAGGGACTCCTACAATGAGCAGTTCTTC.